This TCR beta chain emerged from a study of blood T cell repertoires in COVID-19. About the research overall: Samples representing acute and convalescent COVID-19 were sourced from the United States, Italy and Spain. Sample material is recorded as cDNA or gDNA derived from T cells, B-cell-depleted T cells, or PBMCs.

Per germline, CDR1 MNHEY and CDR2 SMNVEV (reference sequence). Germline trimming cut 3 bases from V and 5 bases from J; bases unmatched to any gene: 6. The CDR3 is 14 amino acids. This clone appeared a single time. Per the authors' pipeline: By means of reference gene primer amplification, nucleated cell counts were estimated. Assay used: immunoSEQ multiplex PCR; TCRdb lists only in-frame clones, some missing. Clone size and V and J calls were adopted from that table, with D and trimming inferred from the DNA. The sample gives some 220,000 clones, 75% to 85% of which show up once; around 1.3% is in the top ten.

What was sequenced was peripheral blood. The gene calls are TRBV27 and TRBJ1-1, with 7 bases that match TRBD1. This TCR was sampled from a woman aged 25 to 39 with COVID-19, enrolled during active disease. CDR3 in amino acids: CASSFQGVDTEAFF. The CDR3 nucleotides read TGTGCCAGCAGTTTTCAGGGGGTAGATACTGAAGCTTTCTTT.